The next 10 T cell receptor beta chains were all read from a single sample in a study of T cells after yellow fever vaccination. Each CDR3 protein gets one entry after TCRdb re-called the 5' RACE reads with MiXCR. This sample has almost 600,000 distinct CDR3 sequences, with approximately 13% found just once. The input for sequencing was PBMCs, taken on the day of the yellow fever booster vaccination. These receptors all come from a man aged 25 to 45 who received the YFV17D yellow fever vaccine.

This clonotype appeared a few times. The chain has TRBV12-3 or TRBV12-4 and TRBJ2-1; 10 positions agree with TRBD1. V trimming: 6 bases; J trimming: 10 bases; junction bases outside the gene matches: 12. The CDR3 loop spans 15 amino acids. CDR3 nucleotides: TGTGCCAGCAGAGCCGGGACAGGGGATCTAGGCGAGCAGTTCTTC. Protein sequence: CASRAGTGDLGEQFF.

Ten or more counts support this clonotype. V gene TRBV20-1 combines with J gene TRBJ2-3, with 7 bases matching TRBD2. The CDR3 is 16 amino acids. Germline V gene sequence: CDR1 DFQATT, CDR2 SNEGSKA (reference sequence). V lost 0 bases to trimming and J lost 0 bases; unmatched junction nucleotides: 6. CDR3 in amino acids: CSARDLADSSTDTQYF. Written as DNA, the CDR3 is TGCAGTGCTAGAGATCTAGCGGACTCTAGCACAGATACGCAGTATTTT.

CDR3 nucleotides: TGCGCCAGCAGCCAGGGGACAGGGGGCGCCTATGGCTACACCTTC. Translating gives CASSQGTGGAYGYTF. The chain is built from TRBV4-3 and TRBJ1-2, with 12 bases that match TRBD1. The CDR3 is 15 amino acids. The V gene end was trimmed by 3 bases and the J gene end by 4 bases; junction bases not matched to a gene: 3. Germline-derived CDR1 and CDR2 are LGHNA and YSLEER.

This clonotype was seen a few times. The chain couples TRBV12-3 or TRBV12-4 to TRBJ2-2; D gene uncertain. With 6 bases removed from V and 2 bases from J, the gap between germline ends came to 10 bases. This CDR3 is built from 14 residues. CDR3 bases: TGTGCCAGCAGACCTCAGGCTAACACCGGGGAGCTGTTTTTT. It codes for CASRPQANTGELFF.

The chain has TRBV6-5 and TRBJ1-2; 8 bases are shared with TRBD1. The CDR3 runs 15 residues. Germline CDR1 and CDR2: MNHEY and SVGAGI. The trim removed 2 bases at V and 7 bases at J, leaving 9 bases unmatched. CDR3 amino acids: CASSYVGQGASGYTF. DNA of the CDR3: TGTGCCAGCAGTTACGTTGGGCAGGGGGCAAGTGGCTACACCTTC.

This clonotype showed up just a few times. The genes are TRBV4-2 and TRBJ2-1; TRBD2 aligns across 11 bases. Per the germline V gene, CDR1 is LGHNA and CDR2 is YNFKEQ. The CDR3 extends over 18 amino acids. V shed 2 bases and J 2 bases; nucleotides not matched to a gene: 8. Written as DNA, the CDR3 is TGTGCCAGCAGCCAAATCCTGGGACTAGCGGTAACCTACAATGAGCAGTTCTTC. Residues: CASSQILGLAVTYNEQFF.

The rearrangement joins TRBV10-2 to TRBJ1-3; D call uncertain. V was trimmed by 3 bases and J by 1 base, leaving 13 bases between them. The germline gives CDR1 WSHSY, CDR2 SAAADI. The CDR3 length is 16 residues. CDR3 sequence: CASSDWAPGSGNTIYF. The CDR3 nucleotides are TGCGCCAGCAGTGATTGGGCCCCCGGGTCTGGAAACACCATATATTTT.

The chain recombines TRBV9 with TRBJ2-1, with D possibly matching TRBD2 (6 bases). Trimming took 2 bases from V and 6 from J, leaving 9 bases between them. From germline, CDR1 is SGDLS and CDR2 YYNGEE. The CDR3 loop spans 13 amino acids. The chain's CDR3 is CASSVTAGNEQFF. The CDR3 nucleotides read TGTGCCAGCAGCGTCACAGCGGGCAATGAGCAGTTCTTC.

This clonotype has more than one count but fewer than ten. This chain uses TRBV10-3 with TRBJ2-1, with TRBD2 matching over 8 bases. Germline-derived CDR1 and CDR2 are ENHRY and SYGVKD. V lost 8 bases, J lost 5 bases, and 8 bases stayed unmatched. The CDR3 runs 14 residues. CDR3 nucleotides: TGTGCCATCGCCCAGCGGGAGACGAACAATGAGCAGTTCTTC. Translated: CAIAQRETNNEQFF.

The sample holds a few counts of this clonotype. The chain couples TRBV9 to TRBJ2-1; 11 bases agree with TRBD2. Germline-derived CDR1 and CDR2 are SGDLS and YYNGEE. V lost 3 bases to trimming and J lost 1 base; unmatched junction nucleotides: 3. This CDR3 contains 16 residues. CDR3 in DNA: TGTGCCAGCAGCGCCCTAGCGGGAGGTTCCTACAATGAGCAGTTCTTC. It specifies CASSALAGGSYNEQFF.